Listed here are 20 T cell receptor beta chains from one sample, sequenced in a study of B cell selection in AIRE deficiency. Regulatory T cells were sorted as CD4+CD25hiCD127low/negative. Clones were sequenced by immunoSEQ multiplex PCR, and TCRdb holds only the in-frame ones, with some missing. The repertoire holds roughly 22,000 clones, with approximately 94% as singletons. Sequencing was carried out using Tregs sorted from PBMCs. The receptors shown here come from a human donor with AIRE deficiency.

The genes are TRBV30 and TRBJ1-6, with TRBD1 matching over 8 bases. After removal of 3 bases from V and 10 bases from J, the junction contained 8 bases not matched to a gene. CDR3 length: 14 amino acids. Germline CDR1 and CDR2: GTSNPN and SVGIG (reference sequence). This CDR3 reads CAWRETGVVSPLHF. CDR3 bases: TGTGCCTGGAGGGAGACAGGGGTCGTCTCACCCCTCCACTTT.

V and J are TRBV6-1 and TRBJ2-7, with no clear D. Germline CDR1 reads MNHNS; CDR2 reads SASEGT. The CDR3 has 15 residues. The V and J ends lost 0 bases and 2 bases respectively, with 11 bases between them. The CDR3 DNA follows: TGTGCCAGCAGTGAAGCGCCTGGACGTACCTACGAGCAGTACTTC. Translation: CASSEAPGRTYEQYF.

The genes are TRBV7-3 and TRBJ2-1, with D possibly being TRBD2 (5 bases). CDR3 size: 13 residues. Trimming pared 1 base from V and 10 bases from J, leaving 11 bases between. Germline CDR1 and CDR2: SGHTA and FQGTGA. The CDR3: CASSLIRGAEQFF. The CDR3 DNA is TGTGCCAGCAGCTTAATACGGGGAGCAGAGCAGTTCTTC.

The chain couples TRBV19 to TRBJ2-4; D is undetermined. V lost 6 bases and J lost 1, with 10 bases in between. CDR3 size: 14 residues. Per germline, CDR1 LNHDA and CDR2 SQIVND (reference sequence). In nucleotides, the CDR3 is TGTGCCAGTAGCTGGAGTGGTGCCAAAAACATTCAGTACTTC. Its protein is CASSWSGAKNIQYF.

The chain recombines TRBV7-2 with TRBJ1-5, with D possibly being TRBD1 (6 bases). Germline V gene data show CDR1 as SGHTA and CDR2 as FQGNSA. Trimming removed 5 bases at V and 5 bases at J, with 13 bases between. This CDR3 has 14 residues. The CDR3 spells CASSRGRGHQPQHF. CDR3 in DNA: TGTGCCAGCAGCCGCGGTCGGGGGCATCAGCCCCAGCATTTT.

This sequence joins TRBV5-1 and TRBJ1-2, with 7 bases aligning to TRBD1. This CDR3 has 14 residues. Germline loops: CDR1 SGHRS, CDR2 YFSETQ. Losses at the gene ends were 1 base for V and 9 bases for J; bases not matched to a gene: 9. The CDR3 loop is CASSLWGTDKSYTF. The CDR3 nucleotides read TGCGCCAGCAGCTTGTGGGGGACAGATAAGAGCTACACCTTC.

This rearrangement joins TRBV28 to TRBJ2-5; the D is unclear. In germline, CDR1 is MDHEN, CDR2 SYDVKM. This CDR3 comprises 15 residues. V was shortened by 2 bases and J by 4 bases, with 14 bases between the two germline ends. The DNA for the CDR3 is TGTGCCAGCAGTTTACCCCCTCCGGCCCGAGAGACCCAGTACTTC. Encoded protein: CASSLPPPARETQYF.

The chain links TRBV15 to TRBJ1-2; D unresolved. V was pared by 4 bases and J by 3 bases, with 15 bases between. This CDR3 has 15 residues. Germline V gene sequence: CDR1 LNHNV, CDR2 YYDKDF (reference sequence). CDR3 loop: CATSKGLGSDYGYTF. The CDR3, as DNA: TGTGCCACCAGCAAAGGACTGGGCTCGGACTATGGCTACACCTTC.

The V call is TRBV6-5, the J call TRBJ2-7; D may be TRBD1 (6 bases). The germline V gene has CDR1 MNHEY and CDR2 SVGAGI. With 6 bases removed from V and 3 bases from J, the gap between germline ends came to 15 bases. CDR3 size: 14 residues. The CDR3 region is CASRTLSDSYEQYF. In DNA form, the CDR3 reads TGTGCCAGCAGAACCCTCTCGGACAGCTACGAGCAGTACTTC.

V gene TRBV6-6 combines with J gene TRBJ1-4; 7 bases agree with TRBD1. V lost 4 bases, J lost 3 bases, and 2 bases stayed unmatched. The germline gives CDR1 MNHNY, CDR2 SVGAGI (reference sequence). The CDR3 has 14 amino acids. In DNA form, the CDR3 reads TGTGCCAGCAGTTTCACAGGGGCTAATGAAAAACTGTTTTTT. Translating gives CASSFTGANEKLFF.

The chain combines TRBV10-3 with TRBJ1-2, with 7 nucleotides matching TRBD1. The CDR3 totals 12 residues. CDR1 and CDR2 from the germline V gene are ENHRY and SYGVKD. The ends lost 8 bases at V and 1 base at J; junction bases unmatched: 1. CDR3 bases: TGTGCCATCGGACAGGTTAACTATGGCTACACCTTC. It codes for CAIGQVNYGYTF.

This rearrangement joins TRBV6-5 to TRBJ1-2; 7 bases match TRBD1. The CDR3 runs 15 residues. The V segment lost 6 bases and the J segment 6 bases; nucleotides outside the gene matches: 13. Germline-derived CDR1 and CDR2 are MNHEY and SVGAGI. Here the CDR3 reads CASRQAPLQGNGYTF. DNA for the CDR3: TGTGCCAGCAGACAGGCCCCCCTACAGGGGAATGGCTACACCTTC.

V gene TRBV5-1 combines with J gene TRBJ2-2; TRBD2 aligns across 9 bases. V gave up 6 bases and J gave up 4 bases; unmatched junction bases: 10. CDR3 length: 16 residues. Per the germline V gene, CDR1 is SGHRS and CDR2 is YFSETQ. The CDR3 bases are TGCGCCAGCACGGACTTGGCGGGAGGGTCCACCGGGGAGCTGTTTTTT. Translated: CASTDLAGGSTGELFF.

In this sample, this clone turned up once. The rearrangement links TRBV5-5 to TRBJ1-2, with unresolved D. The V gene lost 4 bases and the J gene lost 4 bases, with 17 bases spanning the gap. The CDR3 totals 15 residues. Germline V gene lookup returns CDR1 SGHKS and CDR2 YYEKEE (reference sequence). DNA for the CDR3: TGTGCCAGCAGCGCCCACCAAACAGTTATCTATGGCTACACCTTC. The encoded protein is CASSAHQTVIYGYTF.

This chain uses TRBV19 with TRBJ1-2; D is unclear. This CDR3 is built from 14 residues. Germline CDR1 is LNHDA and CDR2 is SQIVND (reference sequence). Trimming shortened V by 3 bases and J by 7 bases, and 15 bases separated the two germline ends. The CDR3 DNA reads as TGTGCCAGTAGTATGGCCGGGAGAATCGGTGGCTACACCTTC. Translation: CASSMAGRIGGYTF.

The gene calls are TRBV28 and TRBJ1-1; D is ambiguous. Trimming stripped 11 bases from V and 5 bases from J, with 18 bases between. The CDR3 consists of 13 residues. Germline V lookup: CDR1 MDHEN, CDR2 SYDVKM. The DNA of the CDR3 is TGTGCCGCGGCATGGGGTCCCCGTACTGAAGCTTTCTTT. Encoded protein: CAAAWGPRTEAFF.

This rearrangement joins TRBV11-1 to TRBJ2-7; no clear D gene. The CDR3 length is 11 residues. The V and J ends lost 5 bases and 0 bases respectively, with 2 bases between them. Germline lookup yields CDR1 SGHAT and CDR2 FQDESV (reference sequence). The CDR3 reads CASSRSYEQYF. CDR3 bases: TGTGCCAGCAGCCGCTCCTACGAGCAGTACTTC.

The J gene is TRBJ2-2, the V gene TRBV6-5, with TRBD2 identical over 7 bases. The CDR3 length is 14 residues. Trimming took 6 bases from V and 7 from J; bases not matched to a gene: 8. CDR1 is MNHEY and CDR2 is SVGAGI in the germline V gene. The CDR3 loop reads CASSPRLAIGELFF. For the CDR3, the DNA is TGTGCCAGCAGCCCTAGACTAGCAATCGGGGAGCTGTTTTTT.

The V and J genes are TRBV10-3 and TRBJ2-1; 8 positions agree with TRBD1. J was trimmed by 3 bases and V by 3 bases; bases with no gene match: 7. Per germline, CDR1 ENHRY and CDR2 SYGVKD. The CDR3 is 16 residues long. Here the CDR3 reads CAISDRTGMIYNEQFF. As DNA, the CDR3 is TGTGCCATCAGTGACCGGACAGGGATGATCTACAATGAGCAGTTCTTC.

This chain uses TRBV5-5 with TRBJ1-2; TRBD1 agrees at 9 bases. Trimming removed 4 bases from V and 6 bases from J; junction bases left unmatched: 7. Germline CDR1 and CDR2: SGHKS and YYEKEE (reference sequence). The CDR3 is 14 residues long. The CDR3 here is CASSRRDRANGYTF. The CDR3, as DNA: TGTGCCAGCAGCCGCCGGGACAGGGCGAATGGCTACACCTTC. Supplemented by reference TRBV5-5 and TRBJ1-2, the full variable domain reads DAGVTQSPTHLIKTRGQQVTLRCSPISGHKSVSWYQQVLGQGPQFIFQYYEKEERGRGNFPDRFSARQFPNYSSELNVNALLLGDSALYLCASSRRDRANGYTFGSGTRLTVV.